The clone carrying this TCR beta chain was recorded many times. Its antigen is undetermined. TCRdb reprocessed the RT-PCR reads with MiXCR, giving one entry per CDR3 protein. Of 650,000 to 700,000 distinct CDR3 sequences listed, around 14% were seen once; the top ten hold more than 9%. These data come from a study of response to subunit inactivated influenza vaccine. Findings of the study overall: Each seasonal influenza vaccination, the authors suggested, recruits few new T cells.

CDR1 and CDR2 from the germline V gene are MNHNS and SASEGT. The CDR3 covers 15 residues. V lost 4 bases, J lost 7 bases, and 19 bases lay in between. V is TRBV6-1 and J is TRBJ1-1; D is perhaps TRBD1 (5 bases). The source of this sequence is a man aged 45-65 years who received an inactivated influenza vaccine. Sequences were derived from PBMCs from blood, sampled roughly 12 days after vaccination. CDR3 nucleotide sequence: TGTGCCAGCAGTGCCGGGGACCTCAGAGCTGGTGAAGCTTTCTTT. Translation: CASSAGDLRAGEAFF.